A single TCR beta chain is shown here with its context. Its antigen remains unknown. This sample stems from a study of radiation and T cells in renal cell carcinoma. Study context: Nephrectomy followed 15 Gy stereotactic body radiation by 4 weeks. Study outcomes and limitations: In blood, top tumor clones expanded by 2 weeks, shrinking by 4.

Germline V gives CDR1 SEHNR, CDR2 FQNEAQ (reference sequence). The CDR3 runs 17 residues. The V end was cut by 4 bases, the J end by 4 bases, with 22 bases between. Some clones are missing from TCRdb's copy, which holds only in-frame ones; the method was immunoSEQ multiplex PCR. The data show some 150,000 clones, with about 88% seen just once and 9.5% to 15% held by the top ten. As for time point: baseline pretreatment blood. Treatment defined: 15 Gy SBRT to primary tumor, nephrectomy 4 weeks later. The patient's renal cell carcinoma had clear cell pathology. V is TRBV7-9 and J is TRBJ1-1, with a tentative D call TRBD1 (5 bases). This material consisted of blood, taken from a patient whose treatment included radiotherapy and nephrectomy. The clonotype originates from a woman aged 50 to 65 with renal cell carcinoma. CDR3 DNA: TGTGCCAGCAGCTGGGGCCCAGGGAGGGGACTGAGCACTGAAGCTTTCTTT. Protein product: CASSWGPGRGLSTEAFF.